Below are 4 T cell receptor beta chains sequenced from a single sample in a study of Tregs in tolerant kidney transplant recipients. Sequencing was performed with immunoSEQ multiplex PCR; in TCRdb, only in-frame clones are kept and a portion is missing. Its table lists about 48,000 clones. The sequenced sample was CD4+ T cells from blood, obtained before the transplant. The receptors originated from a human donor who received a combined kidney and bone marrow transplant.

For this clone: The sequence runs out 3 residues before the end of the CDR3; the remainder is reconstructed from the germline J gene. The rearrangement joins TRBV2 to TRBJ2-7; D not certain. V lost 4 bases to trimming and J lost 5 bases, with 15 bases between them. Germline V gene lookup returns CDR1 SNHLY and CDR2 FYNNEI. The CDR3 is 14 residues long. Here the CDR3 reads CASSVTYFSHEQYF. The DNA read from the CDR3 is TGTGCCAGCAGTGTAACTTACTTTTCCCACGAG.

Regarding this clone: The read is 3 residues too short to cover the CDR3 end, so that end is filled in from the germline J gene. V is TRBV4-2 and J is TRBJ1-4; a weak D match, TRBD1 (6 bases). Germline values: CDR1 LGHNA, CDR2 YNFKEQ. Trimming took off 4 bases at V and 3 bases at J, with 18 bases between the two ends. This CDR3 contains 17 residues. The CDR3 DNA, read in part, is TGTGCCAGCAGCCCCCTCCTGGTCAGGGGATCTAATGAAAAA. As protein: CASSPLLVRGSNEK. The entire CDR3 is CASSPLLVRGSNEKLFF.

As for this clone: The CDR3 extends 3 residues past the end of the read, so its final part is completed from the germline J gene. V gene TRBV11-2 combines with J gene TRBJ2-2; D is perhaps TRBD1 (5 bases). From germline, CDR1 is SGHAT and CDR2 FQNNGV. The V and J ends lost 0 bases and 4 bases respectively, with 6 bases between them. The CDR3 consists of 14 residues. CDR3: CASSLDRATGELFF. CDR3 DNA (partial): TGTGCCAGCAGCTTAGACAGGGCCACCGGGGAG.

Of note for this clone: From the germline J gene comes the end of the CDR3, since the read stops 3 residues before it. The rearrangement uses TRBV11-1 and TRBJ1-2, with TRBD1 matching over 7 bases. The CDR3 has 15 residues. The germline V gene has CDR1 SGHAT and CDR2 FQDESV (reference sequence). Trimming removed 5 bases from V and 0 bases from J; junction bases left unmatched: 6. CDR3 residues: CASSPRDRTNYGYTF. The DNA read from the CDR3 is TGTGCCAGCAGCCCCCGGGACAGAACTAACTATGGC.